What follows describes a single T cell receptor beta chain. This record comes from a study of T-cell reconstitution after alpha-beta-depleted transplantation in children. Preparation of the TCRbeta library was carried out with unique molecular identifiers. TCRdb re-called the PCR reads through MiXCR, storing one row per CDR3 protein. The sample lists approximately 88,000 distinct CDR3 sequences; over 9% were seen once. Trimming removed 5 bases from V and 7 bases from J; junction bases left unmatched: 10. The CDR3 length is 15 residues. Germline values: CDR1 MNHNS, CDR2 SASEGT. The chain links TRBV6-1 to TRBJ2-1; TRBD1 agrees at 8 bases. The sample here was PBMCs from the stem cell graft donor, taken from the stem cell graft. The clonotype comes from a human donor who donated a stem cell graft to a child with inherited bone marrow failure. The chain's CDR3 is CASSPTGGTGNEQFF. The DNA of the CDR3 is TGTGCCAGCAGTCCTACAGGGGGTACGGGTAATGAGCAGTTCTTC.